A single sample gave rise to the 23 T cell receptor beta chains below, sequenced in a study of blood T cell repertoires in COVID-19. Profiling relied on immunoSEQ multiplex PCR, and the TCRdb table lists in-frame clones only, not all of them. Of some 170,000 clones in the sample, roughly 80% were seen once. Sample: peripheral blood. The receptors here all came from a man aged 55-75 years with acute or convalescent COVID-19.

This rearrangement joins TRBV9 to TRBJ1-2; D perhaps matches TRBD1 (5 bases). Trimming took off 4 bases at V and 7 bases at J, with 23 bases between the two ends. Germline assignment: CDR1 SGDLS and CDR2 YYNGEE. This CDR3 region has 16 residues. CDR3 sequence: CASSPHRQPLKGGYTF. The CDR3 DNA is TGTGCCAGCAGCCCACACCGACAGCCTCTAAAAGGTGGCTACACCTTC.

The CDR3 here is CASMKLAGGSSYEQYF. The CDR3 DNA sequence: TGTGCCAGCATGAAACTAGCGGGGGGAAGCTCCTACGAGCAGTACTTC. The V gene is TRBV27, the J gene TRBJ2-7, with 12 positions matching TRBD2. J was trimmed by 0 bases and V by 7 bases; bases with no gene match: 7. Germline V gives CDR1 MNHEY, CDR2 SMNVEV (reference sequence). The CDR3 has 16 amino acids.

The chain employs TRBV4-2 and TRBJ2-3; 8 bases align to TRBD1. V dropped 0 bases and J dropped 2; count of bases not matched to a gene: 4. The CDR3 length is 16 residues. CDR1 LGHNA and CDR2 YNFKEQ come from the germline V gene. CDR3 residues: CASSQEGTGYTDTQYF. CDR3 in DNA: TGTGCCAGCAGCCAAGAGGGGACAGGCTACACAGATACGCAGTATTTT.

The CDR3 loop reads CASPGTPPCQETQYF. The CDR3 nucleotides are TGTGCCAGCCCTGGGACACCCCCCTGCCAAGAGACCCAGTACTTC. The genes are TRBV6-4 and TRBJ2-5; D perhaps matches TRBD1 (6 bases). The CDR3 totals 15 residues. The germline gives CDR1 MRHNA, CDR2 SNTAGT. Trimming pared 8 bases from V and 1 base from J, leaving 17 bases between.

The chain uses TRBV7-3 and TRBJ2-7; TRBD1 matches at 7 bases. The germline gives CDR1 SGHTA, CDR2 FQGTGA. The CDR3 extends over 13 amino acids. J was trimmed by 6 bases and V by 3 bases; bases with no gene match: 5. The CDR3 protein is CASSLTGSGEQYF. The DNA of the CDR3 is TGTGCCAGCAGCTTGACAGGGTCGGGCGAGCAGTACTTC.

Turning to this clone: This may be a read error: a much more frequent sequence differs by one nucleotide. The chain uses TRBV3-1 (or the pseudogene TRBV3-2) and TRBJ1-1; D is uncertain. The CDR3 covers 13 residues. Germline V gene sequence: CDR1 LGHDT, CDR2 YNNKEL (reference sequence). Between the trimmed V and J ends, which lost 2 bases and 1 base, there was a span of 5 bases. CDR3 residues: CASSQQKNTEAFF. CDR3 in DNA: TGTGCCAGCAGCCAACAGAAGAACACTGAAGCTTTCTTT.

V usage is TRBV7-2 and J usage is TRBJ1-4; 10 bases map to TRBD1. Germline values: CDR1 SGHTA, CDR2 FQGNSA. The CDR3 contains 15 residues. The V and J ends lost 4 bases and 8 bases, in that order; junction bases with no gene match: 7. This CDR3 reads CASSYDRGRGEKLFF. The CDR3 nucleotides are TGTGCCAGCAGCTACGACAGGGGGCGAGGAGAAAAACTGTTTTTT.

At least ten counts were recorded for this clone. The V gene is TRBV10-3, the J gene TRBJ2-7; 9 bases agree with TRBD1. Trimming took 6 bases from V and 6 from J; bases not matched to a gene: 6. The CDR3 covers 13 residues. From germline, CDR1 is ENHRY and CDR2 SYGVKD. The CDR3, as DNA: TGTGCCATCAGATCCGGGACAGGGCCCGAGCAGTACTTC. Its protein product is CAIRSGTGPEQYF.

The chain is built from TRBV29-1 and TRBJ1-2; TRBD1 matches at 9 bases. The CDR3 contains 13 residues. The trim removed 3 bases at V and 6 bases at J, leaving 5 bases unmatched. Germline CDR1 SQVTM, CDR2 ANQGSEA. The CDR3 protein is CSVEGQGVNGYTF. For the CDR3, the DNA is TGCAGCGTTGAGGGACAGGGTGTCAATGGCTACACCTTC.

The rearrangement links TRBV4-2 to TRBJ1-2; D gene uncertain. CDR1 is LGHNA, CDR2 YNFKEQ, per germline. The V end was cut by 0 bases, the J end by 9 bases, with 11 bases between. CDR3 length equals 13 residues. CDR3 protein: CASSQEEKRSYTF. For the CDR3, the DNA is TGTGCCAGCAGCCAAGAGGAGAAACGAAGCTACACCTTC.

V gene TRBV7-2 combines with J gene TRBJ2-7; a weak D match, TRBD1 (6 bases). Germline loops: CDR1 SGHTA, CDR2 FQGNSA. V was cut by 3 bases and J by 2 bases, with 11 bases left in between. This CDR3 comprises 14 residues. The CDR3 bases are TGTGCCAGCAGCTTCGGGACACTGACCTACGAGCAGTACTTC. Protein product: CASSFGTLTYEQYF.

The genes are TRBV28 and TRBJ1-1; the match to TRBD1 covers 7 bases. CDR1 is MDHEN and CDR2 is SYDVKM in the germline V gene. V was clipped by 5 bases and J by 3 bases; unmatched bases: 12. The CDR3 is made up of 16 amino acids. The CDR3 loop is CASSPLDRVRDTEAFF. The CDR3 DNA sequence: TGTGCCAGCAGTCCGCTAGACAGGGTAAGGGACACTGAAGCTTTCTTT. The full variable domain, rest sourced from reference TRBV28 and TRBJ1-1, is DVKVTQSSRYLVKRTGEKVFLECVQDMDHENMFWYRQDPGLGLRLIYFSYDVKMKEKGDIPEGYSVSREKKERFSLILESASTNQTSMYLCASSPLDRVRDTEAFFGQGTRLTVV.

V and J are TRBV4-2 and TRBJ2-3, with TRBD2 matching 15 bases. CDR3 size: 20 residues. V was clipped by 4 bases and J by 5 bases; unmatched bases: 16. Germline-derived CDR1 and CDR2 are LGHNA and YNFKEQ. CDR3 in DNA: TGTGCCAGCAGCCGGAATCCCGGGACTAGCGGGGGGACTTTAGTAGATACGCAGTATTTT. This encodes CASSRNPGTSGGTLVDTQYF.

The genes are TRBV30 and TRBJ2-1; D is uncertain. Germline values: CDR1 GTSNPN, CDR2 SVGIG (reference sequence). CDR3 size: 15 residues. V was pared by 0 bases and J by 0 bases, with 9 bases between. The CDR3 here is CAWSVFPRSYNEQFF. Here the CDR3 DNA reads TGTGCCTGGAGTGTATTCCCCCGCTCCTACAATGAGCAGTTCTTC. Variable domain in full (rest from reference TRBV30 and TRBJ2-1): SQTIHQWPATLVQPVGSPLSLECTVEGTSNPNLYWYRQAAGRGLQLLFYSVGIGQISSEVPQNLSASRPQDRQFILSSKKLLLSDSGFYLCAWSVFPRSYNEQFFGPGTRLTVL.

The gene calls are TRBV27 and TRBJ1-4; no clear D gene. Germline CDR1 is MNHEY and CDR2 is SMNVEV (reference sequence). The CDR3 totals 13 residues. V was cut by 6 bases and J by 8 bases, with 13 bases left in between. This chain's CDR3 is CASSRTHREKLFF. The CDR3 DNA reads TGTGCCAGCAGCCGTACTCACAGAGAAAAACTGTTTTTT.

V and J are TRBV12-5 and TRBJ2-7; 7 nucleotides line up with TRBD1. Trimming removed 3 bases from V and 7 bases from J; junction bases left unmatched: 6. Germline V gene lookup returns CDR1 LGHNT and CDR2 FRNRAP. This CDR3 comprises 13 residues. As DNA, the CDR3 is TGTGCTAGTGGTTTAGAAACAGGGGCTGAGCAGTACTTC. It is translated as CASGLETGAEQYF. Supplemented by reference TRBV12-5 and TRBJ2-7, the full variable domain reads DARVTQTPRHKVTEMGQEVTMRCQPILGHNTVFWYRQTMMQGLELLAYFRNRAPLDDSGMPKDRFSAEMPDATLATLKIQPSEPRDSAVYFCASGLETGAEQYFGPGTRLTVT.

This chain connects TRBV9 to TRBJ2-7; unclear D gene. This CDR3 spans 14 amino acids. The V end lost 0 bases, the J end lost 5 bases, and 12 bases lay between the germline ends. Germline lookup yields CDR1 SGDLS and CDR2 YYNGEE. CDR3 residues: CASSVGRDTDEQYF. The DNA for the CDR3 is TGTGCCAGCAGCGTAGGTAGAGATACAGACGAGCAGTACTTC. The full variable domain, with the rest looked up from reference TRBV9 and TRBJ2-7, is DSGVTQTPKHLITATGQRVTLRCSPRSGDLSVYWYQQSLDQGLQFLIQYYNGEERAKGNILERFSAQQFPDLHSELNLSSLELGDSALYFCASSVGRDTDEQYFGPGTRLTVT.

The chain uses TRBV2 and TRBJ1-2; weak D call: TRBD1 (5 bases). V lost 3 bases and J 5 bases, leaving 10 bases between the germline ends. This CDR3 region has 13 residues. CDR1 and CDR2 (germline): SNHLY, FYNNEI. CDR3 region: CASSEAGQYGYTF. DNA of the CDR3: TGTGCCAGCAGTGAGGCGGGGCAATATGGCTACACCTTC.

In DNA form, the CDR3 reads TGTGCCAGCAGCTTAGGGGAGGGTAGGTCACCCCTCCACTTT. Protein: CASSLGEGRSPLHF. The chain has TRBV7-2 and TRBJ1-6; the D is unclear. V gave up 1 base and J gave up 10 bases, with 11 bases separating them. Germline V gives CDR1 SGHTA, CDR2 FQGNSA. The CDR3 has 14 residues.

The rearrangement joins TRBV10-1 to TRBJ2-3, with D possibly matching TRBD1 (6 bases). V was shortened by 7 bases and J by 15 bases, with 11 bases between the two germline ends. This CDR3 has 9 residues. Germline CDR1 reads WNHNN; CDR2 reads SYGVQD (reference sequence). This chain's CDR3 is CASILGTYF. In DNA form, the CDR3 reads TGCGCCAGCATTCTCGGGACATATTTT.

This clone came up once. The chain uses TRBV29-1 and TRBJ1-1; D perhaps matches TRBD1 (6 bases). Looked up from germline, CDR1 is SQVTM and CDR2 is ANQGSEA. CDR3 length: 13 residues. V shed 3 bases and J shed 1 base, with 9 bases lying between them. CDR3 DNA: TGCAGCGTTGAGAACAGGGAGAACACTGAAGCTTTCTTT. The encoded protein is CSVENRENTEAFF.

This sequence joins TRBV5-1 and TRBJ2-1, with 10 bases that match TRBD2. V shed 0 bases and J 6 bases; nucleotides not matched to a gene: 6. Germline V lookup: CDR1 SGHRS, CDR2 YFSETQ. There are 16 residues in the CDR3. The CDR3 DNA reads TGCGCCAGCAGCTTGGGAGCGGGGGGGCCGCTCAATGAGCAGTTCTTC. Amino acids: CASSLGAGGPLNEQFF. The variable domain in full, with the rest retrieved from reference TRBV5-1 and TRBJ2-1, is KAGVTQTPRYLIKTRGQQVTLSCSPISGHRSVSWYQQTPGQGLQFLFEYFSETQRNKGNFPGRFSGRQFSNSRSEMNVSTLELGDSALYLCASSLGAGGPLNEQFFGPGTRLTVL.

The chain joins TRBV19 to TRBJ1-1; the D is unclear. Germline V gene lookup returns CDR1 LNHDA and CDR2 SQIVND (reference sequence). V lost 2 bases, J lost 3 bases, and 10 bases lay in between. This CDR3 spans 14 amino acids. The CDR3 sequence: CASSISQTYTEAFF. The CDR3 DNA sequence: TGTGCCAGTAGTATATCCCAGACTTACACTGAAGCTTTCTTT.